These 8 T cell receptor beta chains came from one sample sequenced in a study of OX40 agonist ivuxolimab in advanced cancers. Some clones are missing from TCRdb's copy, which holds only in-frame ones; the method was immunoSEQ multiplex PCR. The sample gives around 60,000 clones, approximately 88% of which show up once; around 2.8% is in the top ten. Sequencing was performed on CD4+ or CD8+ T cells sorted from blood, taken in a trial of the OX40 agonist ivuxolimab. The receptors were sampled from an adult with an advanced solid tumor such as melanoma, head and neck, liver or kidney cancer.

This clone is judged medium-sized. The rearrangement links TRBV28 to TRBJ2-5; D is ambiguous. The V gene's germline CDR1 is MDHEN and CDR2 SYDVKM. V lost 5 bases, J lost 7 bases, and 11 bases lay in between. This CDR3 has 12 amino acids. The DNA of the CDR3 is TGTGCCAGCAGTGCAGAGAGACGGACCCAGTACTTC. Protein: CASSAERRTQYF.

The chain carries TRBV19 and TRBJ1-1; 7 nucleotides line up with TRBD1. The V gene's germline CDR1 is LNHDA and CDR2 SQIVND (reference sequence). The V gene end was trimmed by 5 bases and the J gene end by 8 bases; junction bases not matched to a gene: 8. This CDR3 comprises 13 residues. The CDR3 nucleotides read TGTGCCAGTAGTGGAGCTAGGGGGCTGGAAGCTTTCTTT. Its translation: CASSGARGLEAFF.

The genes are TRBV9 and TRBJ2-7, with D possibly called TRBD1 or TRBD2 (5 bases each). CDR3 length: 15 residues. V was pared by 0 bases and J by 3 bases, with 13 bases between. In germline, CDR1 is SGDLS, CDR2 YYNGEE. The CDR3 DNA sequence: TGTGCCAGCAGCGTAGAGGCGTGGGGGAACTACGAGCAGTACTTC. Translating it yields CASSVEAWGNYEQYF. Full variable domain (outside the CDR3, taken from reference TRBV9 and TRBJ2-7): DSGVTQTPKHLITATGQRVTLRCSPRSGDLSVYWYQQSLDQGLQFLIQYYNGEERAKGNILERFSAQQFPDLHSELNLSSLELGDSALYFCASSVEAWGNYEQYFGPGTRLTVT.

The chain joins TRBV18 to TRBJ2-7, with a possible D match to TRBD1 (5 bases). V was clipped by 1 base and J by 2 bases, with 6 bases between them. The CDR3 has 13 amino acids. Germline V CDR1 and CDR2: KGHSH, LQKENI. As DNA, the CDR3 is TGTGCCAGCTCACCACAGGGGACCTACGAGCAGTACTTC. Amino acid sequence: CASSPQGTYEQYF.

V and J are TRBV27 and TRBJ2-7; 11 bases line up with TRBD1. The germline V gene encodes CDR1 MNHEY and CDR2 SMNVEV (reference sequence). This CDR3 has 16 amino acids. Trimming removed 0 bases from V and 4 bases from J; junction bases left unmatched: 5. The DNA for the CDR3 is TGTGCCAGCAGTTTATCCCGGACAGGGGGCAATTACGAGCAGTACTTC. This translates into CASSLSRTGGNYEQYF.

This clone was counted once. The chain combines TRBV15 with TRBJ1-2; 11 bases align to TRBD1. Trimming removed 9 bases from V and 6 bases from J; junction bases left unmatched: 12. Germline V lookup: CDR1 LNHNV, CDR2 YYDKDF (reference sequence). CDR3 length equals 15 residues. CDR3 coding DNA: TGTGCCACGGAGGACAGGGGGCGCAGGGTGCATGGCTACACCTTC. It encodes CATEDRGRRVHGYTF.

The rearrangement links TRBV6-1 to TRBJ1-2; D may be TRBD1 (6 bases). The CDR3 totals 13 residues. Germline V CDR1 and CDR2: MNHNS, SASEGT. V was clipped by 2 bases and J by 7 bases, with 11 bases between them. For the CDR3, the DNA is TGTGCCAGCAGTGAAAACAGGGCTCCTGGCTACACCTTC. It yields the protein CASSENRAPGYTF.

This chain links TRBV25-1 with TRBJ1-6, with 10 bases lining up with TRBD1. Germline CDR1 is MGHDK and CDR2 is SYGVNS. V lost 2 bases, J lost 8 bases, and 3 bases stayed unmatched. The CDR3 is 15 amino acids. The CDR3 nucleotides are TGTGCCAGCAGTGAAAGGGACAGGGGTGATTCACCCCTCCACTTT. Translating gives CASSERDRGDSPLHF.